The next 30 T cell receptor beta chains were all read from a single sample in a study of blood T cell repertoires in COVID-19. TCRdb's table, derived via immunoSEQ multiplex PCR, lists solely in-frame clones and lacks some. Of around 95,000 clones listed, around four fifths were seen once; the top ten hold under 35%. Sequences were obtained from peripheral blood. Receptors were obtained from a man aged 70-80 years with active or convalescent COVID-19.

The J gene is TRBJ2-1, the V gene TRBV5-1, with 9 bases identical to TRBD1. There are 15 residues in the CDR3. V shed 2 bases, J shed 6 bases, and the junction held 6 bases outside the gene matches. Germline loops: CDR1 SGHRS, CDR2 YFSETQ. The CDR3 loop is CASSFLGQGINEQFF. DNA for the CDR3: TGCGCCAGCAGCTTTCTGGGACAGGGAATCAATGAGCAGTTCTTC.

This clone was observed once. V gene TRBV12-3 or TRBV12-4 combines with J gene TRBJ2-7, with D possibly TRBD2 on 5 matching bases. CDR3 length: 12 amino acids. V shed 2 bases and J shed 4 bases, with 6 bases lying between them. CDR3: CASSLWEYEQYF. CDR3 DNA sequence: TGTGCCAGCAGTTTATGGGAGTACGAGCAGTACTTC.

Written as DNA, the CDR3 is TGCAGCGTTGGGCTAGCGGGAGTCTTCCAGCAGTACTTC. It specifies CSVGLAGVFQQYF. This chain uses TRBV29-1 with TRBJ2-7; TRBD2 aligns across 10 bases. V lost 4 bases, J lost 8 bases, and 8 bases stayed unmatched. Germline values: CDR1 SQVTM, CDR2 ANQGSEA. The CDR3 loop spans 13 amino acids.

The J gene is TRBJ1-2, the V gene TRBV29-1; 7 nucleotides match TRBD1. Germline V gene lookup returns CDR1 SQVTM and CDR2 ANQGSEA. The CDR3 contains 14 residues. J gave up 6 bases and V 6 bases, and 13 bases lay outside the gene matches. The CDR3 loop reads CSVTAPGTEDGYTF. CDR3 sequence (DNA): TGCAGCGTCACGGCCCCCGGGACAGAAGATGGCTACACCTTC. Full variable domain (rest looked up from reference TRBV29-1 and TRBJ1-2): SAVISQKPSRDICQRGTSLTIQCQVDSQVTMMFWYRQQPGQSLTLIATANQGSEATYESGFVIDKFPISRPNLTFSTLTVSNMSPEDSSIYLCSVTAPGTEDGYTFGSGTRLTVV.

The chain couples TRBV7-9 to TRBJ2-1, with D possibly being TRBD1 (5 bases). The germline CDR1 and CDR2 sequences are SEHNR and FQNEAQ (reference sequence). Trimming left V 5 bases short and J 10 bases short, with 12 bases between. The CDR3 spans 12 residues. The CDR3 here is CASSTGQREQFF. The CDR3 nucleotides are TGTGCCAGCAGCACCGGACAAAGGGAGCAGTTCTTC.

The chain links TRBV7-8 to TRBJ2-7; D not certain. CDR1 is SGHVS, CDR2 FQNEAQ, per germline. This CDR3 spans 13 amino acids. Trimming removed 3 bases at V and 5 bases at J, with 11 bases between. Here the CDR3 reads CASSFGLSHEQYF. The DNA of the CDR3 is TGTGCCAGCAGCTTCGGTCTAAGCCACGAGCAGTACTTC.

This clone has only a few counts. The chain couples TRBV5-6 to TRBJ1-2; the D is unclear. V lost 1 base to trimming and J lost 8 bases, with 18 bases between them. Germline V gene sequence: CDR1 SGHDT, CDR2 YYEEEE. The CDR3 contains 15 residues. CDR3 nucleotide sequence: TGTGCCAGCAGCTTGAGCCTATGGGGAGTGGGAGGCTACACCTTC. Translation gives CASSLSLWGVGGYTF. Supplemented by reference TRBV5-6 and TRBJ1-2, the full variable domain reads DAGVTQSPTHLIKTRGQQVTLRCSPKSGHDTVSWYQQALGQGPQFIFQYYEEEERQRGNFPDRFSGHQFPNYSSELNVNALLLGDSALYLCASSLSLWGVGGYTFGSGTRLTVV.

The J gene is TRBJ2-2, the V gene TRBV7-9; D is unresolved. V lost 6 bases and J lost 7, with 9 bases in between. The CDR3 covers 12 residues. Per germline, CDR1 SEHNR and CDR2 FQNEAQ (reference sequence). In nucleotides, the CDR3 is TGTGCCAGCAGTTTCAGTGGCGGGGAGCTGTTTTTT. Translating gives CASSFSGGELFF. Based on the CDR3 plus reference TRBV7-9 and TRBJ2-2, the full variable domain is DTGVSQNPRHKITKRGQNVTFRCDPISEHNRLYWYRQTLGQGPEFLTYFQNEAQLEKSRLLSDRFSAERPKGSFSTLEIQRTEQGDSAMYLCASSFSGGELFFGEGSRLTVL.

The rearrangement joins TRBV6-5 to TRBJ1-2; TRBD1 agrees at 7 bases. The V segment lost 6 bases and the J segment 6 bases; nucleotides outside the gene matches: 10. Germline V gene lookup returns CDR1 MNHEY and CDR2 SVGAGI. The CDR3 is made up of 14 amino acids. The CDR3 nucleotides are TGTGCCAGCAGACGGGACAGTAGGGCTGATGGCTACACCTTC. This sequence encodes CASRRDSRADGYTF.

This clone has a single count. The V call is TRBV9, the J call TRBJ2-5, with TRBD1 matching 9 bases. Trimming took 2 bases from V and 2 from J; bases not matched to a gene: 7. The CDR3 has 16 residues. Germline loops: CDR1 SGDLS, CDR2 YYNGEE. The CDR3 DNA reads TGTGCCAGCAGCGTTGCGGACAGGGGAGGTCAAGAGACCCAGTACTTC. It translates to CASSVADRGGQETQYF.

The gene calls are TRBV28 and TRBJ2-1; TRBD2 matches 12 bases. CDR1 MDHEN and CDR2 SYDVKM come from the germline V gene. V gave up 6 bases and J gave up 5 bases; unmatched junction bases: 5. CDR3 length: 15 residues. The CDR3 DNA follows: TGTGCCAGCAGGTCGACTAGCGGGGGCCACAATGAGCAGTTCTTC. This encodes CASRSTSGGHNEQFF.

The chain carries TRBV29-1 and TRBJ1-2, with D tentatively TRBD1 (5 bases). The germline CDR1 and CDR2 sequences are SQVTM and ANQGSEA. The CDR3 spans 13 residues. Trimming shortened V by 0 bases and J by 3 bases, and 8 bases separated the two germline ends. Here the CDR3 reads CSVEEETDYGYTF. CDR3 sequence (DNA): TGCAGCGTTGAAGAGGAGACAGACTATGGCTACACCTTC.

This chain links TRBV6-2 or TRBV6-3 with TRBJ1-2; D is possibly TRBD1 (6 bases). V lost 2 bases and J 0 bases, leaving 10 bases between the germline ends. CDR1 is MNHEY and CDR2 is SVGEGT in the germline V gene. The CDR3 covers 15 residues. CDR3 sequence: CASSYADRPNYGYTF. CDR3 nucleotide sequence: TGTGCCAGCAGTTACGCGGACAGACCTAACTATGGCTACACCTTC.

Only a few counts were recorded for this clone. The genes are TRBV12-3 or TRBV12-4 and TRBJ2-7; maybe TRBD2 (5 bases). The length of the CDR3 is 13 residues. The V and J ends lost 1 base and 7 bases respectively, with 11 bases between them. The CDR3 DNA reads as TGTGCCAGCAGTTTAGGGGGAGTGGGAGAGCAGTACTTC. Translation: CASSLGGVGEQYF.

This clone has just a few counts. This rearrangement joins TRBV5-4 to TRBJ1-1, with TRBD1 matching 8 bases. With 4 bases clipped from V and 4 bases from J, the junction kept 9 bases outside the gene matches. This CDR3 contains 15 residues. The germline CDR1 and CDR2 sequences are SGHNT and YYREEE (reference sequence). As DNA, the CDR3 is TGTGCCAGCAGCCCACCCGGGACAGGTGGCACTGAAGCTTTCTTT. Translated: CASSPPGTGGTEAFF.

J is TRBJ1-4 and V is TRBV4-2, with a weak D call TRBD1 (6 bases). Germline assignment: CDR1 LGHNA and CDR2 YNFKEQ. V lost 0 bases and J lost 8, with 19 bases in between. This CDR3 contains 17 residues. CDR3 protein: CASSQEVTGSLGEKLFF. The CDR3 DNA sequence: TGTGCCAGCAGCCAAGAAGTAACAGGGTCCCTCGGAGAAAAACTGTTTTTT.

This chain uses TRBV2 with TRBJ1-2; TRBD1 matches at 8 bases. Germline V gene data show CDR1 as SNHLY and CDR2 as FYNNEI. J was trimmed by 4 bases and V by 11 bases; bases with no gene match: 15. This CDR3 region has 15 residues. The DNA of the CDR3 is TGTGCCGGGACAGGTTCGGAGAGATTATCCTATGGCTACACCTTC. It specifies CAGTGSERLSYGYTF.

The chain combines TRBV5-1 with TRBJ2-1; tentative D call: TRBD2 (5 bases). The CDR3 covers 14 residues. Trimming shortened V by 0 bases and J by 8 bases, and 12 bases separated the two germline ends. Germline V gene lookup returns CDR1 SGHRS and CDR2 YFSETQ. The CDR3 loop reads CASSLAPGNDEQFF. The CDR3 coding sequence is TGCGCCAGCAGCTTGGCCCCGGGGAACGATGAGCAGTTCTTC.

DNA of the CDR3: TGTGCCAGCAGCTCCGGGACAGGGGGCTTCTACGAGCAGTACTTC. Translated: CASSSGTGGFYEQYF. This chain joins TRBV6-5 and TRBJ2-7; 12 nucleotides align to TRBD1. Trimming took 6 bases from V and 3 from J; bases not matched to a gene: 6. Germline-derived CDR1 and CDR2 are MNHEY and SVGAGI. The CDR3 has 15 amino acids.

The chain uses TRBV4-3 and TRBJ2-1, with 12 bases that match TRBD2. The CDR3 sequence is 17 residues long. With 3 bases clipped from V and 4 bases from J, the junction kept 7 bases outside the gene matches. CDR1 is LGHNA and CDR2 is YSLEER in the germline V gene. CDR3 in DNA: TGCGCCAGCAGCCACGAAATCGGGACTAGCGGGTACAATGAGCAGTTCTTC. It is translated as CASSHEIGTSGYNEQFF.

The V call is TRBV11-2, the J call TRBJ2-1, with TRBD2 identical over 8 bases. After removal of 6 bases from V and 3 bases from J, the junction contained 7 bases not matched to a gene. The CDR3 spans 15 residues. From germline, CDR1 is SGHAT and CDR2 FQNNGV. Written as DNA, the CDR3 is TGTGCCAGCAGTTTTAGCGGGACGCGCTACAATGAGCAGTTCTTC. It yields the protein CASSFSGTRYNEQFF.

The rearrangement joins TRBV5-1 to TRBJ1-2; no clear D gene. CDR1 and CDR2 (germline): SGHRS, YFSETQ. Trimming shortened V by 3 bases and J by 3 bases, and 21 bases separated the two germline ends. CDR3 length: 17 amino acids. CDR3 amino acids: CASSWGATQPDDYGYTF. The CDR3 DNA sequence: TGCGCCAGCAGCTGGGGAGCCACCCAGCCCGACGACTATGGCTACACCTTC.

The V and J genes are TRBV23-1 and TRBJ2-7; 8 nucleotides align to TRBD1. TRBV23-1 is an ORF, and what it does is uncertain. V gave up 0 bases and J gave up 6 bases; unmatched junction bases: 7. The CDR3 contains 15 residues. CDR3 sequence (DNA): TGCGCCAGCAGTCAATCTTGGACAGGGAGGATCGAGCAGTACTTC. The encoded protein is CASSQSWTGRIEQYF.

CDR3 protein: CASRGTAQLGNIQYF. The DNA of the CDR3 is TGTGCCAGCAGGGGGACAGCCCAACTGGGGAACATTCAGTACTTC. The chain uses TRBV6-5 and TRBJ2-4; TRBD1 agrees at 7 bases. Per germline, CDR1 MNHEY and CDR2 SVGAGI. There are 15 residues in the CDR3. J gave up 7 bases and V 6 bases, and 12 bases lay outside the gene matches.

The CDR3 DNA is TGTGCCAGCACCCACACCGGGGAGGGCACTGAAGCTTTCTTT. Amino acid sequence: CASTHTGEGTEAFF. This rearrangement joins TRBV6-5 to TRBJ1-1; unclear D gene. Germline V gene sequence: CDR1 MNHEY, CDR2 SVGAGI. This CDR3 has 14 amino acids. V lost 7 bases and J lost 4, with 16 bases in between.

The chain uses TRBV6-5 and TRBJ1-2; D might be TRBD1 (6 bases). V was cut by 2 bases and J by 4 bases, with 11 bases left in between. Looked up from germline, CDR1 is MNHEY and CDR2 is SVGAGI. The CDR3 is 14 amino acids. CDR3 loop: CASSYGGQIYGYTF. The CDR3 DNA sequence: TGTGCCAGCAGTTACGGCGGACAGATCTATGGCTACACCTTC.

This chain links TRBV2 with TRBJ2-7; 9 bases line up with TRBD2. Unmatched junction bases numbered 6, after V lost 3 bases and J lost 6 bases. Germline V gives CDR1 SNHLY, CDR2 FYNNEI. This CDR3 contains 14 residues. The CDR3 region is CASSESAGGSEQYF. For the CDR3, the DNA is TGTGCCAGCAGTGAGTCGGCGGGAGGGAGCGAGCAGTACTTC.

This chain joins TRBV9 and TRBJ1-3; no firm D call. CDR1 and CDR2 from the germline V gene are SGDLS and YYNGEE. The CDR3 totals 15 residues. The V gene lost 0 bases and the J gene lost 0 bases, with 7 bases spanning the gap. CDR3 DNA sequence: TGTGCCAGCAGCGTAGTGGGGAGCTCTGGAAACACCATATATTTT. It specifies CASSVVGSSGNTIYF.

The chain combines TRBV6-5 with TRBJ1-2; D gene uncertain. The length of the CDR3 is 15 residues. Germline values: CDR1 MNHEY, CDR2 SVGAGI. Trimming stripped 4 bases from V and 4 bases from J, with 16 bases between. The CDR3, as DNA: TGTGCCAGCAGTTTCTCCCGGGGATCGCCCTATGGCTACACCTTC. Its protein product is CASSFSRGSPYGYTF.

J is TRBJ2-1 and V is TRBV7-2, with TRBD1 identical over 8 bases. Germline values: CDR1 SGHTA, CDR2 FQGNSA. The CDR3 covers 13 residues. After removal of 5 bases from V and 6 bases from J, the junction contained 3 bases not matched to a gene. This chain's CDR3 is CASSLRGRNEQFF. The CDR3 DNA is TGTGCCAGCAGCCTCAGGGGGCGCAATGAGCAGTTCTTC.